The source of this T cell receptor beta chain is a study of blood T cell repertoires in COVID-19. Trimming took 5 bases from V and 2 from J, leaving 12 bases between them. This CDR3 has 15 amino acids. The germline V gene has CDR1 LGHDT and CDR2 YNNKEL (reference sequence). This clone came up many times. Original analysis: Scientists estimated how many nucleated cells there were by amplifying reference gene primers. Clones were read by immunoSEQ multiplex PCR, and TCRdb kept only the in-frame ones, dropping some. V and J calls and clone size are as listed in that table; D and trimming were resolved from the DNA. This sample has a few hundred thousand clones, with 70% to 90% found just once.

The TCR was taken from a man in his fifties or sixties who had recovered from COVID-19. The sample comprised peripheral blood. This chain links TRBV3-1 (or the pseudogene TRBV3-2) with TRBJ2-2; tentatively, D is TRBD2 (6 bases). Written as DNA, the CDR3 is TGTGCCAGCAGCTTGGGGACTGCAAACACCGGGGAGCTGTTTTTT. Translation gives CASSLGTANTGELFF.